This T cell receptor (beta chain) was obtained from a study of blood T cell repertoires in COVID-19. Study summary: Samples taken during acute and convalescent COVID-19 were collected in the United States, Italy and Spain.

Recruitment covered over 20 US areas and drew participants whose ages spanned 18 to 89 years. Exposed study participants had met a COVID-19 case within 2 weeks before entry. Original handling: Reference gene primer amplification in the assay estimated nucleated cell counts. The assay was immunoSEQ multiplex PCR, and TCRdb's table has in-frame clones only and misses some. D and trimming come from the DNA, and the V and J calls and clone size come from that table. This sample has 350,000 to 450,000 clones, with around nine tenths found just once. V was clipped by 3 bases and J by 3 bases, with 9 bases between them. Germline CDR1 reads LNHDA; CDR2 reads SQIVND (reference sequence). This CDR3 contains 13 residues.

The sample taken for sequencing was PBMCs or T cells enriched from blood (not recorded which). This sequence originates from a woman between 18 and 29 years old who had been exposed to COVID-19. The chain combines TRBV19 with TRBJ2-7; no clear D. The CDR3 here is CASSIEFGYEQYF. The CDR3 bases are TGTGCCAGTAGTATCGAGTTTGGCTACGAGCAGTACTTC. The full variable domain, with the rest looked up from reference TRBV19 and TRBJ2-7, is DGGITQSPKYLFRKEGQNVTLSCEQNLNHDAMYWYRQDPGQGLRLIYYSQIVNDFQKGDIAEGYSVSREKKESFPLTVTSAQKNPTAFYLCASSIEFGYEQYFGPGTRLTVT.